Described below is a single T cell receptor (beta chain) sequence and its context. Other nucleotide sequences in the sample specify the same CDR3. The data belong to a study of blood T cell repertoires in COVID-19. On the study more broadly: Both acute and convalescent COVID-19 samples were obtained from the United States, Italy and Spain.

The CDR3 loop spans 15 amino acids. Germline CDR1 and CDR2: SGDLS and YYNGEE. Unmatched junction bases numbered 6, after V lost 4 bases and J lost 3 bases. Generated by immunoSEQ multiplex PCR, the TCRdb table keeps only in-frame clones and is missing some. The sample includes about 130,000 clones, roughly 71% of them seen just once. This rearrangement joins TRBV9 to TRBJ2-1; 8 bases are shared with TRBD1. This sequence was found in a man of 80 years or more with acute or convalescent COVID-19. The sequencing sample was made of peripheral blood. The CDR3 region is CASSPRDRSYNEQFF. The CDR3 DNA is TGTGCCAGCAGCCCCCGGGACAGGAGCTACAATGAGCAGTTCTTC.